Shown below are 30 T cell receptor beta chains from a single sample sequenced in a study of control samples from healthy donors and cancer patients. Only in-frame clones appear in the TCRdb table, and some are missing; sequencing was by immunoSEQ multiplex PCR. The sample contains some 100,000 clones, roughly 92% of which appear only once. The sequencing input was blood. The source is a human donor in good health. The donor label of this sample is uncertain.

The V gene is TRBV9, the J gene TRBJ2-5, with D perhaps TRBD1 or TRBD2 (5 bases each). The CDR3 loop spans 15 amino acids. Trimming left V 2 bases short and J 5 bases short, with 16 bases between. Looked up from germline, CDR1 is SGDLS and CDR2 is YYNGEE. Here the CDR3 DNA reads TGTGCCAGCAGCGTTCTGGGGACCCCGGCGGAGACCCAGTACTTC. The encoded protein is CASSVLGTPAETQYF.

This rearrangement joins TRBV4-1 to TRBJ1-4; D is unresolved. Germline V lookup: CDR1 MGHRA, CDR2 YSYEKL. The CDR3 runs 12 residues. Trimming took 4 bases from V and 11 from J, leaving 11 bases between them. The CDR3 loop is CASSRTDTKLFF. In DNA form, the CDR3 reads TGCGCCAGCAGCCGGACTGACACCAAACTGTTTTTT.

Concerning this clone: The junction and the germline gene differ at one end; a read error may be behind it. The chain is built from TRBV19 and TRBJ1-2, with a weak D call TRBD1 (6 bases). Germline CDR1 reads LNHDA; CDR2 reads SQIVND (reference sequence). The CDR3 is made up of 9 amino acids. DNA for the CDR3: TGTGCCAGTAGCGATGGACAGAGCTTC. It specifies CASSDGQSF.

V is TRBV23-1 and J is TRBJ1-6, with D perhaps TRBD1 (5 bases). TRBV23-1 belongs to the ORF category, with a function that is uncertain. The CDR3 totals 15 residues. V lost 4 bases to trimming and J lost 7 bases, with 14 bases between them. The CDR3 here is CASSRPQGNNSPLHF. As DNA, the CDR3 is TGCGCCAGCAGTCGACCCCAGGGAAACAATTCACCCCTCCACTTT.

This clone is deemed medium-sized (0.01 to 0.1%). The chain combines TRBV7-9 with TRBJ1-5; D is undetermined. CDR3 length: 19 amino acids. Germline-derived CDR1 and CDR2 are SEHNR and FQNEAQ (reference sequence). The V end was cut by 1 base, the J end by 1 base, with 20 bases between. The chain's CDR3 is CASSLEGSRLGWSNQPQHF. CDR3 coding DNA: TGTGCCAGCAGCTTAGAAGGTTCCAGGTTGGGCTGGAGCAATCAGCCCCAGCATTTT.

The CDR3 nucleotides read TGTGCCACCCTGTGGGGAAACACTGAAGCTTTCTTT. Residues: CATLWGNTEAFF. The V and J genes are TRBV25-1 and TRBJ1-1; D gene ambiguous. Between the trimmed V and J ends, which lost 10 bases and 2 bases, there was a span of 11 bases. Germline V gives CDR1 MGHDK, CDR2 SYGVNS. This CDR3 region has 12 residues.

This chain joins TRBV9 and TRBJ1-2; D uncertain. Germline loops: CDR1 SGDLS, CDR2 YYNGEE. This CDR3 region has 12 residues. V was clipped by 0 bases and J by 8 bases, with 8 bases between them. The chain's CDR3 is CASSVGTVGYTF. In DNA form, the CDR3 reads TGTGCCAGCAGCGTAGGAACAGTCGGCTACACCTTC.

The gene calls are TRBV4-2 and TRBJ1-1; D uncertain. The germline gives CDR1 LGHNA, CDR2 YNFKEQ. This CDR3 contains 12 residues. Trimming stripped 2 bases from V and 0 bases from J, with 1 base between. CDR3 residues: CASSQLNTEAFF. For the CDR3, the DNA is TGTGCCAGCAGCCAATTGAACACTGAAGCTTTCTTT.

This chain links TRBV24-1 with TRBJ2-1; 12 bases fit TRBD1. The CDR3 contains 17 residues. The germline gives CDR1 KGHDR, CDR2 SFDVKD. The ends lost 5 bases at V and 8 bases at J; junction bases unmatched: 12. The CDR3 DNA reads TGTGCCACCAGTGGACGCCCGGGACAGGGGGCGGGGGATGAGCAGTTCTTC. This encodes CATSGRPGQGAGDEQFF.

The V and J genes are TRBV6-6 and TRBJ1-5; no firm D call. Per the germline V gene, CDR1 is MNHNY and CDR2 is SVGAGI (reference sequence). The V end was cut by 7 bases, the J end by 0 bases, with 10 bases between. CDR3 length: 14 residues. The CDR3 DNA reads TGTGCCAGCAATAAGGAGAATAGCAATCAGCCCCAGCATTTT. This codes for CASNKENSNQPQHF.

J is TRBJ2-1 and V is TRBV9, with TRBD2 identical over 14 bases. Germline values: CDR1 SGDLS, CDR2 YYNGEE. The CDR3 is made up of 16 amino acids. J lost 4 bases, V lost 3 bases, and 3 bases had no gene match. As DNA, the CDR3 is TGTGCCAGCAGCGCCAGACTAGCGGGGGGGTACAATGAGCAGTTCTTC. Its protein is CASSARLAGGYNEQFF.

V is TRBV10-3 and J is TRBJ1-1; TRBD1 is a possible D gene (6 bases). CDR3 size: 13 residues. V was clipped by 10 bases and J by 1 base, with 13 bases between them. Germline V gene data show CDR1 as ENHRY and CDR2 as SYGVKD. CDR3 sequence: CASAGTTNTEAFF. In DNA form, the CDR3 reads TGTGCCAGCGCCGGGACAACGAACACTGAAGCTTTCTTT.

The genes are TRBV24-1 and TRBJ2-5; tentatively, D is TRBD1 (7 bases). The germline V gene encodes CDR1 KGHDR and CDR2 SFDVKD. The V gene lost 6 bases and the J gene lost 3 bases, with 16 bases spanning the gap. The CDR3 has 15 residues. CDR3 in amino acids: CATSLGGTGEETQYF. The CDR3 nucleotides read TGTGCCACCAGTTTGGGAGGAACAGGGGAAGAGACCCAGTACTTC.

The chain combines TRBV19 with TRBJ2-2; TRBD2 might be the D (5 bases). V dropped 6 bases and J dropped 0 bases, with 8 bases sitting between them. Germline CDR1 LNHDA, CDR2 SQIVND (reference sequence). This CDR3 contains 14 residues. CDR3 sequence: CASSTLANTGELFF. DNA of the CDR3: TGTGCCAGTAGCACACTAGCGAACACCGGGGAGCTGTTTTTT.

This chain connects TRBV27 to TRBJ1-4; possibly TRBD1 for D (5 bases). The germline V gene encodes CDR1 MNHEY and CDR2 SMNVEV (reference sequence). The CDR3 is made up of 13 amino acids. Trimming stripped 4 bases from V and 6 bases from J, with 9 bases between. The CDR3 region is CASSSRDDEKLFF. CDR3 DNA sequence: TGTGCCAGCAGTTCCCGGGACGATGAAAAACTGTTTTTT.

V is TRBV18 and J is TRBJ1-1; TRBD1 agrees at 9 bases. Germline assignment: CDR1 KGHSH and CDR2 LQKENI. The V and J ends lost 3 bases and 3 bases, in that order; junction bases with no gene match: 8. The CDR3 contains 16 residues. CDR3 in DNA: TGTGCCAGCTCACCCTCAAGACAGGGGGGGGACACTGAAGCTTTCTTT. Protein product: CASSPSRQGGDTEAFF.

V is TRBV5-4 and J is TRBJ2-4; 11 bases agree with TRBD2. With 5 bases clipped from V and 3 bases from J, the junction kept 10 bases outside the gene matches. In germline, CDR1 is SGHNT, CDR2 YYREEE (reference sequence). The length of the CDR3 is 17 residues. In DNA form, the CDR3 reads TGTGCCAGCAGTATAGCGGGGGGGTCTGCTCGCAAAAACATTCAGTACTTC. Encoded protein: CASSIAGGSARKNIQYF. The full variable domain, completed using reference TRBV5-4 and TRBJ2-4, is ETGVTQSPTHLIKTRGQQVTLRCSSQSGHNTVSWYQQALGQGPQFIFQYYREEENGRGNFPPRFSGLQFPNYSSELNVNALELDDSALYLCASSIAGGSARKNIQYFGAGTRLSVL.

This chain uses TRBV3-1 (or the pseudogene TRBV3-2) with TRBJ2-5; D remains unclear. Germline lookup yields CDR1 LGHDT and CDR2 YNNKEL (reference sequence). V was cut by 0 bases and J by 2 bases, with 16 bases left in between. The CDR3 loop spans 17 amino acids. CDR3 in DNA: TGTGCCAGCAGCCAAGAAGTTCACAGTCGAATGCAAGAGACCCAGTACTTC. It is translated as CASSQEVHSRMQETQYF.

The V gene is TRBV19, the J gene TRBJ2-3; D ambiguous. Trimming removed 3 bases at V and 1 base at J, with 8 bases between. The CDR3 spans 14 residues. Germline CDR1 and CDR2: LNHDA and SQIVND (reference sequence). This CDR3 reads CASSMWAGTDTQYF. In DNA form, the CDR3 reads TGTGCCAGTAGTATGTGGGCCGGCACAGATACGCAGTATTTT.

The chain combines TRBV11-2 with TRBJ1-1; 7 bases match TRBD1. The germline CDR1 and CDR2 sequences are SGHAT and FQNNGV. Trimming cost V 4 bases and J 4 bases; bases outside gene matches: 6. The CDR3 spans 14 residues. This CDR3 reads CASSSGQVPTEAFF. DNA for the CDR3: TGTGCCAGCAGCTCAGGACAGGTACCCACTGAAGCTTTCTTT.

J is TRBJ2-3 and V is TRBV21-1; TRBD1 is taken as the D call from the table, unchecked against the DNA. TRBV21-1 is annotated as a pseudogene. The length of the CDR3 is 21 residues. This chain's CDR3 is CASSSQYSPGQGVEGHDTQYF. In DNA, the CDR3 is TGTGCCAGCAGCTCCCAATATTCCCCGGGACAGGGGGTTGAGGGGCACGATACGCAGTATTTT.

This clone appeared a few times. The V and J genes are TRBV12-3 or TRBV12-4 and TRBJ1-1, with 7 bases lining up with TRBD1. The CDR3 is 11 residues long. Losses at the gene ends were 5 bases for V and 7 bases for J; bases not matched to a gene: 1. The CDR3 nucleotides read TGTGCCAGCAGTAGGGACAGTGAAGCTTTCTTT. Its translation is CASSRDSEAFF.

This clone came up once. No conserved phenylalanine or tryptophan is present at the end of the CDR3, so a read error is the likely explanation. J is TRBJ1-2 and V is TRBV24-1; no reliable D call. From germline, CDR1 is KGHDR and CDR2 SFDVKD. The CDR3 totals 13 residues. V lost 1 base, J lost 8 bases, and 10 bases lay in between. CDR3 coding DNA: TGTGCCACCAGTGATTTTCTGGGGAGAGGCTACACCCTC. Encoded protein: CATSDFLGRGYTL.

This clone was detected a few times. V usage is TRBV5-1 and J usage is TRBJ2-6; no definite D call. Per the germline V gene, CDR1 is SGHRS and CDR2 is YFSETQ. V lost 4 bases, J lost 0 bases, and 8 bases lay in between. The CDR3 contains 15 residues. CDR3 bases: TGCGCCAGCAGCATCGGTGACTCTGGGGCCAACGTCCTGACTTTC. It codes for CASSIGDSGANVLTF.

This clone was seen once. This chain joins TRBV5-1 and TRBJ1-4; D is unresolved. Germline loops: CDR1 SGHRS, CDR2 YFSETQ. The CDR3 contains 16 residues. V dropped 0 bases and J dropped 0 bases, with 9 bases sitting between them. CDR3 bases: TGCGCCAGCAGCTTGGGCGGAATTACAACTAATGAAAAACTGTTTTTT. Protein: CASSLGGITTNEKLFF.

This clone has only a few counts. The chain has TRBV6-4 and TRBJ1-2; D perhaps matches TRBD1 (5 bases). The germline V and J ends were trimmed by 8 bases and 8 bases, with 21 bases remaining between them. This CDR3 has 14 amino acids. Germline V gives CDR1 MRHNA, CDR2 SNTAGT. CDR3 amino acids: CASHSGTGVDGYTF. The CDR3 nucleotides are TGTGCCAGCCACTCGGGGACGGGGGTCGACGGCTACACCTTC.

In this sample, this clone turned up a few times. The chain combines TRBV5-1 with TRBJ1-5; no reliable D call. The V end was cut by 0 bases, the J end by 5 bases, with 9 bases between. The CDR3 totals 14 residues. The germline gives CDR1 SGHRS, CDR2 YFSETQ. This CDR3 reads CASSLGGMDQPQHF. CDR3 DNA sequence: TGCGCCAGCAGCTTGGGAGGGATGGATCAGCCCCAGCATTTT.

This chain joins TRBV19 and TRBJ2-2; 9 bases fit TRBD1. This CDR3 spans 15 amino acids. CDR1 and CDR2 from the germline V gene are LNHDA and SQIVND (reference sequence). Germline trimming cut 6 bases from V and 1 base from J; bases unmatched to any gene: 3. CDR3 sequence (DNA): TGTGCCAGTAGACGGGGACAGGGGAACACCGGGGAGCTGTTTTTT. This encodes CASRRGQGNTGELFF.

The chain couples TRBV6-1 to TRBJ1-2, with unresolved D. Germline-derived CDR1 and CDR2 are MNHNS and SASEGT. Between the trimmed V and J ends, which lost 1 base and 4 bases, there was a span of 7 bases. The CDR3 covers 13 residues. The CDR3 here is CASSEGVSYGYTF. In nucleotides, the CDR3 is TGTGCCAGCAGTGAAGGCGTCAGCTATGGCTACACCTTC.

The chain uses TRBV7-2 and TRBJ2-5, with 8 bases that match TRBD2. Per the germline V gene, CDR1 is SGHTA and CDR2 is FQGNSA. V lost 1 base to trimming and J lost 6 bases; unmatched junction nucleotides: 7. This CDR3 contains 15 residues. CDR3 residues: CASSLDGGGPKTQYF. DNA for the CDR3: TGTGCCAGCAGCTTAGATGGCGGGGGGCCGAAGACCCAGTACTTC.